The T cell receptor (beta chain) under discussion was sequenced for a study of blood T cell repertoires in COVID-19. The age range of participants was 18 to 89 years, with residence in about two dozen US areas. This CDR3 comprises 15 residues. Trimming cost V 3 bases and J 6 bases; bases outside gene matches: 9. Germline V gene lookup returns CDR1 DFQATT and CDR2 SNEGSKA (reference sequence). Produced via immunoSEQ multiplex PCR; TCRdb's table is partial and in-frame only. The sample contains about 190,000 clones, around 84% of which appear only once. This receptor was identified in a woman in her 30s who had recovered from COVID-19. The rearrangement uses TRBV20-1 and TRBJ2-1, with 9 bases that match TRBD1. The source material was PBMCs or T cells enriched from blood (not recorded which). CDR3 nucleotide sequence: TGCAGTGCTAGTAGACAGGGGGATTGGGGCAATGAGCAGTTCTTC. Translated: CSASRQGDWGNEQFF.